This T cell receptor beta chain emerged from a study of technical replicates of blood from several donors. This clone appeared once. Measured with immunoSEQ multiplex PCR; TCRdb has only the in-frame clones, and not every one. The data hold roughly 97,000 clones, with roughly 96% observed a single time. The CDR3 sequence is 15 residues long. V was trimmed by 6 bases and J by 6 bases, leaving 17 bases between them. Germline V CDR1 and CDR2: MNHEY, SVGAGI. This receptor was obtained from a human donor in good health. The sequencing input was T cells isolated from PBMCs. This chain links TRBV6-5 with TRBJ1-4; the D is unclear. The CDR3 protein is CASRSLAARDEKLFF. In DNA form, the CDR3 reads TGTGCCAGCAGAAGCCTGGCGGCGCGGGATGAAAAACTGTTTTTT.